A single sample gave rise to the 4 T cell receptor beta chains below, sequenced in a study of technical replicates of blood from several donors. The data were produced by immunoSEQ multiplex PCR, yet TCRdb's version contains in-frame clones alone and is incomplete. The table shows approximately 82,000 clones, with over 90% occurring only once. Material for sequencing was T cells isolated from PBMCs. All receptors come from a human donor in good health.

The gene calls are TRBV7-9 and TRBJ2-5; D is ambiguous. Germline loops: CDR1 SEHNR, CDR2 FQNEAQ (reference sequence). The CDR3 contains 14 residues. Trimming left V 1 base short and J 4 bases short, with 10 bases between. This CDR3 is CASSLVESPETQYF. The CDR3 bases are TGTGCCAGCAGCTTAGTCGAGTCGCCAGAGACCCAGTACTTC.

The J gene is TRBJ1-2, the V gene TRBV28; a possible D gene is TRBD1 (5 bases). V was pared by 8 bases and J by 11 bases, with 6 bases between. The CDR3 is 8 residues long. The germline gives CDR1 MDHEN, CDR2 SYDVKM. The DNA of the CDR3 is TGTGCCAGCCAGGGTTACACCTTC. Its protein is CASQGYTF.

The rearrangement uses TRBV25-1 and TRBJ1-4, with a weak D call TRBD1 (6 bases). Germline V lookup: CDR1 MGHDK, CDR2 SYGVNS. V shed 2 bases and J shed 6 bases, with 13 bases lying between them. This CDR3 contains 15 residues. CDR3 sequence: CASSEMGGGDEKLFF. CDR3 DNA: TGTGCCAGCAGTGAAATGGGAGGGGGGGATGAAAAACTGTTTTTT.

The chain combines TRBV2 with TRBJ2-7; 8 positions agree with TRBD1. V dropped 7 bases and J dropped 12; count of bases not matched to a gene: 8. The CDR3 sequence is 11 residues long. The V gene's germline CDR1 is SNHLY and CDR2 FYNNEI. The CDR3 DNA is TGTGCCAGCATTGGACAGGGTCGTTGGTACTTC. Translated, it gives CASIGQGRWYF.